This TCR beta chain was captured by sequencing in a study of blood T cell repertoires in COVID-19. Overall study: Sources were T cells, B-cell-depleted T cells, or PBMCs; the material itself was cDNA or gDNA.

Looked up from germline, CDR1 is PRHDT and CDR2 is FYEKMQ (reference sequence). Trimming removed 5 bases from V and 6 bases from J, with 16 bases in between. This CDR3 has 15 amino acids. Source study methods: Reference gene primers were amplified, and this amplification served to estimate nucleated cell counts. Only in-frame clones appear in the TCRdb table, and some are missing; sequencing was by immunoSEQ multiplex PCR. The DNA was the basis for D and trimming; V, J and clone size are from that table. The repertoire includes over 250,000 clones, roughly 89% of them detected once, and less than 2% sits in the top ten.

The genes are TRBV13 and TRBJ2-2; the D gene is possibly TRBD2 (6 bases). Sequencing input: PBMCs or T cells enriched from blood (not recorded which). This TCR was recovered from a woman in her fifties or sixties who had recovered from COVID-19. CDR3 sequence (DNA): TGTGCCAGCAGCCCTGCGGAGGGGTTCGCCGGGGAGCTGTTTTTT. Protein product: CASSPAEGFAGELFF.